A single T cell receptor beta chain is shown here with its context. V lost 4 bases, J lost 7 bases, and 19 bases stayed unmatched. Germline V gene lookup returns CDR1 GTSNPN and CDR2 SVGIG (reference sequence). This CDR3 comprises 18 residues. This sample is part of a study of technical replicates of blood from a handful of donors. Generated by immunoSEQ multiplex PCR, the TCRdb table keeps only in-frame clones and is missing some. The sample includes some 82,000 clones, around 97% of them seen just once. The rearrangement uses TRBV30 and TRBJ2-7, with 13 bases matching TRBD2. This receptor was identified in a human donor in good health. The sample was T cells isolated from PBMCs. For the CDR3, the DNA is TGTGCCTGGAAAAAAAACAGGGGACTAGCGGGGAAGGTGGGGGAGCAGTACTTC. Protein: CAWKKNRGLAGKVGEQYF.